The text below deals with one T cell receptor beta chain. This specimen belongs to a study of blood T cell repertoires in COVID-19. For the study at large: The study drew acute and convalescent COVID-19 samples from the United States, Italy and Spain.

As processed by the authors: By means of reference gene primer amplification, nucleated cell counts were estimated. The data were produced by immunoSEQ multiplex PCR, yet TCRdb's version contains in-frame clones alone and is incomplete. Clone size and the V and J calls come from that table; the DNA yielded D and trimming. The sample comprises over 70,000 clones, 82% of which are singletons, and 10% rests with the top ten. Looked up from germline, CDR1 is LGHNT and CDR2 is FRNRAP. Trimming pared 8 bases from V and 3 bases from J, leaving 7 bases between. This CDR3 comprises 12 residues. V and J are TRBV12-5 and TRBJ2-2, with no clear D. Sample: peripheral blood. The clonotype was recovered from a man in his fifties or sixties with acute or convalescent COVID-19. CDR3 amino acids: CASTRDTGELFF. The CDR3 DNA is TGTGCTAGTACTCGGGACACCGGGGAGCTGTTTTTT.